This TCR beta chain comes out of a study of blood T cell repertoires in COVID-19. Sequencing used immunoSEQ multiplex PCR; TCRdb keeps in-frame clones, though not all of them. Here the sample spans 130,000 to 150,000 clones, over 80% being singletons. Sequencing was done on a sample of PBMCs or T cells enriched from blood (not recorded which). The TCR comes from a man aged 55 to 70 who had recovered from COVID-19.

The CDR3 nucleotides read TGCGCCAGCAGCTTGTCAGGGTCCAAGACTGAAGCTTTCTTT. Protein: CASSLSGSKTEAFF. The chain is built from TRBV5-1 and TRBJ1-1, with TRBD1 as a possible D gene (5 bases). V lost 1 base, J lost 5 bases, and 12 bases lay in between. Germline V gene lookup returns CDR1 SGHRS and CDR2 YFSETQ. The CDR3 extends over 14 amino acids.